Each of the 14 T cell receptor beta chains below was sequenced from the same sample in a study of response to subunit inactivated influenza vaccine. TCRdb passed the RT-PCR reads through MiXCR, listing each CDR3 protein once. In the table there are about 530,000 distinct CDR3 sequences, approximately 12% of which are singletons. This material consisted of PBMCs from blood, taken on the day of vaccination. Receptor source: a man aged 50-60 years who received an inactivated influenza vaccine.

This clonotype was detected only a few times. The chain uses TRBV28 and TRBJ2-7; TRBD2 agrees at 12 bases. This CDR3 is 15 amino acids long. The germline V gene encodes CDR1 MDHEN and CDR2 SYDVKM. Trimming cost V 6 bases and J 5 bases; bases outside gene matches: 8. The DNA of the CDR3 is TGTGCCAGCAGACCACACAGACTAGCGGGAGACGAGCAGTACTTC. Translation: CASRPHRLAGDEQYF. The entire variable domain, with the rest obtained from reference TRBV28 and TRBJ2-7, is as follows: DVKVTQSSRYLVKRTGEKVFLECVQDMDHENMFWYRQDPGLGLRLIYFSYDVKMKEKGDIPEGYSVSREKKERFSLILESASTNQTSMYLCASRPHRLAGDEQYFGPGTRLTVT.

This clonotype appeared a few times. This clone may be a read error of a much larger clone one base away. In DNA form, the CDR3 reads TGCTGTGCTAGAGAGCATTGGGCGGGTGGGACCTACAATGAGCAGTTCTTC. It codes for CCAREHWAGGTYNEQFF. The V call is TRBV20-1, the J call TRBJ2-1, with D perhaps TRBD2 (5 bases). The CDR3 totals 17 residues. CDR1 is DFQATT and CDR2 is SNEGSKA in the germline V gene (reference sequence).

In its sample, this clonotype was seen once. This sequence may be a read error, since a much larger clone differs from it by one base. The chain is built from TRBV29-1 and TRBJ2-3, with 7 bases that match TRBD1. Germline V gives CDR1 SQVTM, CDR2 ANQGSEA. This CDR3 spans 14 amino acids. The ends lost 2 bases at V and 1 base at J; junction bases unmatched: 3. The CDR3, as DNA: TGCAGCGTTGAAAAGGGGGCACGCACAGATACGCAGTATTTT. This codes for CSVEKGARTDTQYF.

This clonotype was seen many times. This sequence joins TRBV29-1 and TRBJ2-5; 8 bases are a match to TRBD1. V shed 6 bases and J 3 bases; nucleotides not matched to a gene: 3. The germline V gene has CDR1 SQVTM and CDR2 ANQGSEA. CDR3 length: 12 residues. Here the CDR3 reads CSVDRGKETQYF. In DNA form, the CDR3 reads TGCAGCGTCGACAGGGGTAAAGAGACCCAGTACTTC.

This clonotype has just a few counts. The chain uses TRBV6-5 and TRBJ1-5; D gene uncertain. CDR3 length equals 15 residues. Germline lookup yields CDR1 MNHEY and CDR2 SVGAGI. Trimming shortened V by 2 bases and J by 5 bases, and 13 bases separated the two germline ends. The CDR3 DNA reads TGTGCCAGCAGTTACCGTGGCAGGTTCGATCAGCCCCAGCATTTT. Translated: CASSYRGRFDQPQHF.

This clonotype appeared many times. The genes are TRBV14 and TRBJ2-5; D may correspond to TRBD1 or TRBD2 (5 bases each). CDR1 and CDR2 from the germline V gene are SGHDN and FVKESK. The CDR3 contains 14 residues. Between the trimmed V and J ends, which lost 0 bases and 3 bases, there was a span of 8 bases. The CDR3 loop is CASSQDLGEETQYF. In nucleotides, the CDR3 is TGTGCCAGCAGCCAAGATCTGGGGGAAGAGACCCAGTACTTC.

In DNA, the CDR3 is TGTGCCACCAGTGATTTCATCGGGGAGCTGTTTTTT. Its protein product is CATSDFIGELFF. V gene TRBV24-1 combines with J gene TRBJ2-2, with unresolved D. The germline V and J ends were trimmed by 1 base and 7 bases, with 3 bases remaining between them. Germline V gives CDR1 KGHDR, CDR2 SFDVKD. The CDR3 is made up of 12 amino acids.

This clonotype was observed a handful of times. The chain uses TRBV11-2 and TRBJ2-3, with TRBD1 as a possible D gene (5 bases). This CDR3 is 16 amino acids long. With 1 base removed from V and 4 bases from J, the gap between germline ends came to 15 bases. Germline CDR1 SGHAT, CDR2 FQNNGV. CDR3: CASSLGRGAPSDTQYF. The CDR3 coding sequence is TGTGCCAGCAGCTTAGGACGTGGGGCCCCCTCAGATACGCAGTATTTT.

The rearrangement links TRBV11-3 to TRBJ2-1, with a weak D call TRBD1 (6 bases). The germline CDR1 and CDR2 sequences are SGHNT and YENEEA. The CDR3 has 13 amino acids. V lost 5 bases and J lost 12, with 17 bases in between. The CDR3 DNA follows: TGTGCCAGCAGCAAGCAGGACAGCGGCATGCAGTTCTTC. Translating gives CASSKQDSGMQFF. The full variable domain, its missing parts supplied by reference TRBV11-3 and TRBJ2-1, is EAGVVQSPRYKIIEKKQPVAFWCNPISGHNTLYWYLQNLGQGPELLIRYENEEAVDDSQLPKDRFSAERLKGVDSTLKIQPAELGDSAVYLCASSKQDSGMQFFGPGTRLTVL.

The rearrangement uses TRBV5-5 and TRBJ2-3; D may be TRBD1 or TRBD2 (5 bases each). Germline V lookup: CDR1 SGHKS, CDR2 YYEKEE (reference sequence). V was trimmed by 0 bases and J by 4 bases, leaving 12 bases between them. The CDR3 covers 15 residues. CDR3: CASSLAYLGADTQYF. As DNA, the CDR3 is TGTGCCAGCAGCTTGGCCTACCTGGGGGCAGATACGCAGTATTTT. The full variable domain, with the rest looked up from reference TRBV5-5 and TRBJ2-3, is DAGVTQSPTHLIKTRGQQVTLRCSPISGHKSVSWYQQVLGQGPQFIFQYYEKEERGRGNFPDRFSARQFPNYSSELNVNALLLGDSALYLCASSLAYLGADTQYFGPGTRLTVL.

Many counts were recorded for this clonotype. This chain joins TRBV20-1 and TRBJ2-7; D is perhaps TRBD1 or TRBD2 (5 bases each). The CDR3 length is 14 residues. Germline V gene data show CDR1 as DFQATT and CDR2 as SNEGSKA (reference sequence). Between the trimmed V and J ends, which lost 2 bases and 3 bases, there was a span of 14 bases. The CDR3 region is CSARSGTEDYEQYF. The CDR3 region has the DNA TGCAGTGCTAGATCCGGGACGGAAGACTACGAGCAGTACTTC.

The CDR3 sequence is CASSLGTRTGGVETQYF. CDR3 bases: TGCGCCAGCAGCTTGGGGACCCGGACAGGGGGCGTTGAGACCCAGTACTTC. This chain uses TRBV5-1 with TRBJ2-5, with TRBD1 matching over 11 bases. Per germline, CDR1 SGHRS and CDR2 YFSETQ. The CDR3 is 17 amino acids. V shed 0 bases and J 5 bases; nucleotides not matched to a gene: 9.

This chain joins TRBV6-2 or TRBV6-3 and TRBJ2-7; D uncertain. The germline V gene encodes CDR1 MNHEY and CDR2 SVGEGT. The CDR3 sequence is 15 residues long. The germline V and J ends were trimmed by 5 bases and 2 bases, with 16 bases remaining between them. The CDR3 nucleotides read TGTGCCAGCAGTCGACCAGGTAACGGGCCCTACGAGCAGTACTTC. The encoded protein is CASSRPGNGPYEQYF.

CDR3 DNA sequence: TGCAGCGTTGAAGGGCGGAAAGTAGGGGCTTTCTTT. Residues: CSVEGRKVGAFF. This chain uses TRBV29-1 with TRBJ1-1, with D hard to call. CDR3 length: 12 residues. V shed 1 base and J shed 11 bases, with 14 bases lying between them. Germline lookup yields CDR1 SQVTM and CDR2 ANQGSEA.